Described below is a single T cell receptor beta chain sequence and its context. The data stem from a study of T cells in Graves' hyperthyroidism and ophthalmopathy. Study summary: Once the initial diagnosis was made, peripheral blood was obtained before any treatment.

The source material, RNA transcripts, was used to amplify TCR beta CDR3 regions. First-round RT-PCR with HTBI primers amplified the TCR CDR3 region. TCRdb re-derived calls from the multiplex PCR reads in MiXCR, one entry per CDR3 protein. Here the sample spans tens of thousands of distinct CDR3 sequences, about 50% being singletons. Patients having uncontrolled infection, another autoimmune disease, pregnancy or lactation were not included. Clinical symptoms, serum thyroxine and TRAb, thyroid ultrasound and orbital computed tomography together formed the diagnostic basis. The sequencing sample was made of blood. The TCR sequence derives from a woman aged 25 to 39 with Graves' ophthalmopathy.

CDR3 protein: CASTPGENEQFF. For the CDR3, the DNA is TGTGCCAGCACTCCGGGGGAGAATGAGCAGTTCTTC. The V call is TRBV25-1, the J call TRBJ2-1, with D possibly TRBD2 on 6 matching bases. V shed 7 bases and J shed 7 bases, with 11 bases lying between them. The CDR3 sequence is 12 residues long. From germline, CDR1 is MGHDK and CDR2 SYGVNS.